A single sample is the source of the 23 T cell receptor beta chains below, sequenced in a study of CD8 T cells in ankylosing spondylitis. TCRdb independently ran MiXCR on the 5' RACE reads; one entry per CDR3 protein. There are some 270,000 distinct CDR3 sequences in the sample; 18% occur only once, and 25% to 40% lies in the top ten. Sequencing used blood, either unsorted or a sorted T cell fraction (not recorded which). The source of these receptors is a male donor with ankylosing spondylitis or in good health (not recorded which).

The chain couples TRBV6-5 to TRBJ2-1, with D perhaps TRBD2 (5 bases). The CDR3 is 13 amino acids. V lost 4 bases, J lost 5 bases, and 9 bases lay in between. Germline assignment: CDR1 MNHEY and CDR2 SVGAGI. CDR3 nucleotide sequence: TGTGCCAGCAGTTTCGACGGGGACAATGAGCAGTTCTTC. It specifies CASSFDGDNEQFF.

V usage is TRBV29-1 and J usage is TRBJ1-2, with D perhaps matching TRBD1 (6 bases). Per the germline V gene, CDR1 is SQVTM and CDR2 is ANQGSEA. The CDR3 runs 12 residues. V was pared by 5 bases and J by 6 bases, with 13 bases between. CDR3 residues: CSVLGRGDGYTF. The CDR3, as DNA: TGCAGCGTTCTAGGCAGGGGCGATGGCTACACCTTC.

This chain connects TRBV9 to TRBJ2-7, with TRBD2 matching over 10 bases. Per the germline V gene, CDR1 is SGDLS and CDR2 is YYNGEE. The length of the CDR3 is 15 residues. Germline trimming cut 2 bases from V and 5 bases from J; bases unmatched to any gene: 7. The CDR3 reads CASSVLAGGDDEQYF. DNA of the CDR3: TGTGCCAGCAGCGTTTTAGCGGGAGGTGACGACGAGCAGTACTTC.

V is TRBV27 and J is TRBJ2-2; TRBD1 agrees at 7 bases. After removal of 5 bases from V and 3 bases from J, the junction contained 3 bases not matched to a gene. Germline V gene sequence: CDR1 MNHEY, CDR2 SMNVEV (reference sequence). CDR3 length: 14 residues. The CDR3 here is CASSITGDTGELFF. The CDR3 DNA follows: TGTGCCAGCAGTATTACAGGGGACACCGGGGAGCTGTTTTTT.

Only a few counts were recorded for this clonotype. The chain uses TRBV6-2 or TRBV6-3 and TRBJ1-1; D gene uncertain. V was trimmed by 0 bases and J by 0 bases, leaving 8 bases between them. In germline, CDR1 is MNHEY, CDR2 SVGEGT. This CDR3 region has 15 residues. The CDR3 protein is CASSYSGLVNTEAFF. In DNA form, the CDR3 reads TGTGCCAGCAGTTACTCCGGACTGGTGAACACTGAAGCTTTCTTT.

This chain joins TRBV25-1 and TRBJ1-1, with D hard to call. Germline loops: CDR1 MGHDK, CDR2 SYGVNS. The ends were cut back, 4 bases at V and 11 bases at J, with 14 bases in the middle. CDR3 length: 12 amino acids. DNA for the CDR3: TGTGCCAGCAGTGCCAACGATTGGAGGGCTTTCTTT. It encodes CASSANDWRAFF.

The chain has TRBV4-2 and TRBJ2-1, with D perhaps matching TRBD1 or TRBD2 (5 bases each). The germline CDR1 and CDR2 sequences are LGHNA and YNFKEQ. The CDR3 is made up of 17 amino acids. With 0 bases removed from V and 4 bases from J, the gap between germline ends came to 16 bases. CDR3 coding DNA: TGTGCCAGCAGCCAAGATCTCCTCGGGACGAGGTACAATGAGCAGTTCTTC. Its protein is CASSQDLLGTRYNEQFF.

This clonotype occurred a few times. The chain's CDR3 is CASSVGALSYEQYF. CDR3 bases: TGTGCCAGCAGCGTCGGAGCCCTCTCCTACGAGCAGTACTTC. This rearrangement joins TRBV9 to TRBJ2-7; D is unresolved. Per germline, CDR1 SGDLS and CDR2 YYNGEE. V lost 2 bases and J lost 0, with 9 bases in between. The CDR3 contains 14 residues. The full variable domain, its missing parts supplied by reference TRBV9 and TRBJ2-7, is DSGVTQTPKHLITATGQRVTLRCSPRSGDLSVYWYQQSLDQGLQFLIQYYNGEERAKGNILERFSAQQFPDLHSELNLSSLELGDSALYFCASSVGALSYEQYFGPGTRLTVT.

This rearrangement joins TRBV20-1 to TRBJ2-7; possible D gene TRBD1, 5 bases. Germline loops: CDR1 DFQATT, CDR2 SNEGSKA (reference sequence). Trimming pared 5 bases from V and 5 bases from J, leaving 16 bases between. This CDR3 has 13 amino acids. CDR3: CSAPDSDLHEQYF. CDR3 nucleotide sequence: TGCAGTGCTCCTGACAGCGACCTCCACGAGCAGTACTTC.

There are a few counts of this clonotype. The chain couples TRBV12-3 or TRBV12-4 to TRBJ2-7; TRBD1 agrees at 8 bases. After removal of 3 bases from V and 3 bases from J, the junction contained 4 bases not matched to a gene. CDR3 size: 14 residues. CDR3 DNA sequence: TGTGCCAGCAGTTTTAGGGACAGGAGCTACGAGCAGTACTTC. Encoded protein: CASSFRDRSYEQYF.

At least ten counts were recorded for this clonotype. The chain carries TRBV6-1 and TRBJ1-5; maybe TRBD1 (5 bases). CDR1 MNHNS and CDR2 SASEGT come from the germline V gene. V lost 1 base, J lost 4 bases, and 11 bases lay in between. This CDR3 spans 15 amino acids. The CDR3 is CASSEEARENQPQHF. The CDR3 DNA reads as TGTGCCAGCAGTGAAGAAGCCAGGGAAAATCAGCCCCAGCATTTT.

Only a few counts were recorded for this clonotype. The CDR3 DNA follows: TGCAGCGCCCGACTGGGGAACACCGGGGAGCTGTTTTTT. This sequence encodes CSARLGNTGELFF. The gene calls are TRBV29-1 and TRBJ2-2; no firm D call. The CDR3 runs to 13 residues. From germline, CDR1 is SQVTM and CDR2 ANQGSEA. V was trimmed by 7 bases and J by 1 base, leaving 10 bases between them.

This clonotype came up a few times. The chain has TRBV20-1 and TRBJ2-7, with 16 bases lining up with TRBD2. CDR3 length: 17 amino acids. From germline, CDR1 is DFQATT and CDR2 SNEGSKA (reference sequence). V lost 5 bases to trimming and J lost 7 bases; unmatched junction nucleotides: 14. CDR3 DNA: TGCAGTGCTGACGTTGCCGGGACTAGCGGGAGGGCCGGGGAGCAGTACTTC. Residues: CSADVAGTSGRAGEQYF.

The chain carries TRBV4-2 and TRBJ2-1; D is uncertain. The germline gives CDR1 LGHNA, CDR2 YNFKEQ. Trimming cost V 0 bases and J 6 bases, with 18 bases left between them. The CDR3 runs to 17 residues. The CDR3: CASSQELWTVFANEQFF. CDR3 DNA: TGTGCCAGCAGCCAAGAGCTGTGGACGGTGTTTGCCAATGAGCAGTTCTTC.

This clonotype was seen only a few times. The chain employs TRBV4-3 and TRBJ2-1; maybe TRBD1 (5 bases). Trimming took 4 bases from V and 0 from J, leaving 10 bases between them. Per germline, CDR1 LGHNA and CDR2 YSLEER. The length of the CDR3 is 15 residues. CDR3 in amino acids: CASSRGTGSYNEQFF. The CDR3 DNA follows: TGCGCCAGCAGCCGAGGAACAGGCTCCTACAATGAGCAGTTCTTC.

This clonotype came up a few times. The V gene is TRBV12-3 or TRBV12-4, the J gene TRBJ2-1; 8 bases match TRBD1. V gave up 2 bases and J gave up 9 bases; unmatched junction bases: 6. CDR3 length: 14 residues. CDR3 in DNA: TGTGCCAGCAGTTTAACCCAGGGGGCGGTTGAGCAGTTCTTC. It is translated as CASSLTQGAVEQFF.

This chain joins TRBV28 and TRBJ2-7, with TRBD2 matching over 9 bases. Germline CDR1 reads MDHEN; CDR2 reads SYDVKM. The trim removed 7 bases at V and 4 bases at J, leaving 14 bases unmatched. The CDR3 consists of 16 residues. CDR3 nucleotide sequence: TGTGCCAGCAATACAATATCAGCGGGAGGACGGTACGAGCAGTACTTC. This codes for CASNTISAGGRYEQYF.

This clonotype was counted between two and nine times. The chain recombines TRBV10-3 with TRBJ2-5, with TRBD2 matching 7 bases. CDR1 ENHRY and CDR2 SYGVKD come from the germline V gene. Trimming took 6 bases from V and 2 from J; bases not matched to a gene: 9. The CDR3 consists of 15 residues. The CDR3 sequence: CAISSGTTHQETQYF. The CDR3 region has the DNA TGTGCCATCAGCTCCGGGACTACACATCAAGAGACCCAGTACTTC.

This clonotype was seen repeatedly, ten times or more. This chain uses TRBV6-5 with TRBJ2-1, with unresolved D. CDR3 size: 12 residues. V was shortened by 2 bases and J by 9 bases, with 8 bases between the two germline ends. CDR1 is MNHEY and CDR2 is SVGAGI in the germline V gene. CDR3 in DNA: TGTGCCAGCAGTTACCCTATGGGTGAGCAGTTCTTC. Protein sequence: CASSYPMGEQFF.

The chain couples TRBV4-1 to TRBJ2-3; a weak D match, TRBD2 (5 bases). The CDR3 contains 15 residues. Trimming removed 1 base from V and 1 base from J, with 9 bases in between. Per germline, CDR1 MGHRA and CDR2 YSYEKL. The CDR3 reads CASSQVRGGTDTQYF. CDR3 bases: TGCGCCAGCAGCCAAGTCCGGGGAGGCACAGATACGCAGTATTTT.

This clonotype showed up just a few times. The chain uses TRBV6-5 and TRBJ2-2, with 7 positions matching TRBD2. Per germline, CDR1 MNHEY and CDR2 SVGAGI. The CDR3 loop spans 15 amino acids. The ends lost 4 bases at V and 4 bases at J; junction bases unmatched: 6. This CDR3 is CASSWGRATTGELFF. CDR3 in DNA: TGTGCCAGCAGTTGGGGGAGGGCGACCACCGGGGAGCTGTTTTTT.

This clonotype occurred a few times. The chain joins TRBV12-3 or TRBV12-4 to TRBJ2-3; 14 bases line up with TRBD2. The CDR3 runs to 21 residues. The J segment lost 4 bases and the V segment lost 4 bases, leaving 19 bases of the junction unmatched. The CDR3 loop is CASSSPAPGLAGAGHADTQYF. The CDR3 DNA reads as TGTGCCAGCAGTTCGCCCGCACCGGGACTAGCGGGAGCAGGCCATGCAGATACGCAGTATTTT.

The chain joins TRBV20-1 to TRBJ1-1; possibly TRBD1 for D (6 bases). V shed 6 bases and J shed 0 bases, with 14 bases lying between them. This CDR3 comprises 14 residues. Looked up from germline, CDR1 is DFQATT and CDR2 is SNEGSKA (reference sequence). CDR3 coding DNA: TGCAGTGCAGGGGGGGGCCCTATGAACACTGAAGCTTTCTTT. Protein product: CSAGGGPMNTEAFF.